This T cell receptor (beta chain) was profiled in a study of OX40 agonist ivuxolimab in advanced cancers. Turning to the overall study: Ivuxolimab, which targeted the costimulatory receptor OX40 (CD134), was an agonistic, fully human IgG2 monoclonal antibody. Intravenous ivuxolimab was administered to patients every 2 weeks at six dose levels: 0.01, 0.1, 0.3, 1.5, 3 and 10 mg/kg. Of the roughly 54 dose-escalation patients, hepatocellular carcinoma was present in around 20, melanoma in roughly 15, renal cell carcinoma in 9 and head and neck cancer in 9. The dose-escalation cohort was roughly 87% male with a mean age of approximately 59 years, ranging from roughly 20 to 85. Prior anti-PD-1, anti-PD-L1 or anti-CTLA-4 therapy was permitted, and checkpoint inhibitors had been received by more than 35% of dose-escalation patients. Partial responses were achieved by three dose-escalation patients, of whom one had hepatocellular carcinoma and two had cutaneous melanoma. The point of sequencing TCRbeta in the periphery was to test whether ivuxolimab changed TCR sequence diversity and drove clonal T-cell expansion. The paper reports the monotherapy dose-escalation portion (N = 52 patients) of the phase I ivuxolimab trial. Study-wide conclusions, independent of this receptor: Low levels of normalized T-cell clonal expansion were also seen in some patients who did not respond. After ivuxolimab, expanded clones were on average more numerous among CD8+ T cells than among CD4+ T cells. In partial responders in the 0.1-3.0 mg/kg groups, normalized peripheral clonal expansion was found to be among the lowest, especially among CD8+ T cells. At doses of 0.1 to 3.0 mg/kg, clonal expansion of both CD4+ and CD8+ T cells in blood was seen between baseline and week 6. The antigen specificity of the peripheral T cells that underwent clonal expansion was not determined.

Note on this clone: There is no known antigen for this receptor. Base qualities are not provided; no much larger clone lies one nucleotide away.

Genomic DNA was extracted from sorted cells for sequencing of the TCRbeta CDR3 region. TCRbeta CDR3 regions were sequenced using the immunoSEQ Assay. TCRdb's version of the immuneACCESS table is confined to in-frame rearrangements and falls short of the full clone set. An unresolved V gene accounts for under half of the shortfall where checked; the remainder is of unknown origin. In all, the sample holds about 28,000 clones, and about 81% of those were seen once. The ten largest clones take up about a quarter of the sample. Patients with a history of autoimmune disease or receiving systemic immunosuppression were excluded from the trial. In every dose cohort, peripheral blood was drawn for TCR sequencing at baseline, cycle 4 day 1, and cycle 7 day 1. Samples came from an open-label, multicenter, first-in-human phase I dose-escalation trial of ivuxolimab. Adults with locally advanced or metastatic melanoma, renal cell carcinoma, hepatocellular carcinoma or head and neck squamous cell carcinoma were enrolled in the trial. Before TCR sequencing, CD4+ T cells and CD8+ T cells were sorted from peripheral blood as separate populations.

CDR1 and CDR2 (MDHEN, SYDVKM) derive from the germline V gene. The germline V end is reduced by 5 bases and the J end by 6 bases; junction bases left unmatched: 19. The CDR3 contains 18 residues, cysteine and phenylalanine counted. The only DNA kept is the CDR3, 54 bases in frame from the first base. The clonotype comes from an adult with an advanced solid tumor such as melanoma, head and neck, liver or kidney cancer. The sequences come from CD4+ or CD8+ T cells sorted from blood, collected in a trial of the OX40 agonist ivuxolimab. The chain employs TRBV28 and TRBJ2-4, with 7 middle bases fitting TRBD2. The CDR3 sequence is CASSVGLYFDQASNIQYF. The DNA is TGTGCCAGCAGTGTGGGACTATACTTTGATCAAGCCTCAAACATTCAGTACTTC.